Following are 9 T cell receptor beta chains from one sample sequenced in a study of blood T cells in healthy people across ages. For the second PCR, which ran for about 7 to 11 cycles, a sample-barcoded 5' primer and a J-beta primer mix were used. TCRdb passed the 5' RACE reads through MiXCR, listing each CDR3 protein once. There are about 780,000 distinct CDR3 sequences in the sample; around 50% occur only once, and roughly 20% lies in the top ten. Sequencing was carried out using blood. Receptor source: a man older than 75 in good health.

This clonotype was recorded a few times. The genes are TRBV12-3 or TRBV12-4 and TRBJ2-1, with TRBD1 as a possible D gene (6 bases). The CDR3 length is 15 residues. V was trimmed by 6 bases and J by 5 bases, leaving 17 bases between them. The CDR3 DNA follows: TGTGCCAGCAGCATATACAGGGACATGGACAATGAGCAGTTCTTC. It specifies CASSIYRDMDNEQFF.

On this clonotype: The junction departs from germline at one end; a sequencing error may be responsible. The chain employs TRBV3-1 and TRBJ2-7; D gene unclear. Germline V gene data show CDR1 as LGHDT and CDR2 as YNNKEL (reference sequence). The CDR3 covers 13 residues. The CDR3 region has the DNA TGTGCCAGCCGTGCATGCTCGTCCTACGGGCAGTACTTC. It specifies CASRACSSYGQYF.

This clonotype came up a few times. A junction end diverges from the germline sequence, so it may reflect a read error. This chain links TRBV9 with TRBJ2-4; D is possibly TRBD2 (6 bases). The CDR3 is 13 amino acids. Germline CDR1 and CDR2: SGDLS and YYNGEE. CDR3 sequence: CASSGPAKNIQYF. DNA for the CDR3: TGTGCCAGTAGCGGTCCGGCCAAAAACATTCAGTACTTC. Variable domain in full (rest from reference TRBV9 and TRBJ2-4): DSGVTQTPKHLITATGQRVTLRCSPRSGDLSVYWYQQSLDQGLQFLIQYYNGEERAKGNILERFSAQQFPDLHSELNLSSLELGDSALYFCASSGPAKNIQYFGAGTRLSVL.

Here the CDR3 reads CASSPPDTQGKEPLHF. CDR3 coding DNA: TGTGCCAGCAGCCCCCCGGACACCCAGGGCAAGGAGCCCCTCCACTTT. The J gene is TRBJ1-6, the V gene TRBV2, with D possibly matching TRBD1 (5 bases). Trimming pared 6 bases from V and 13 bases from J, leaving 25 bases between. The CDR3 totals 16 residues. Germline V gene lookup returns CDR1 SNHLY and CDR2 FYNNEI.

V usage is TRBV12-3 or TRBV12-4 and J usage is TRBJ2-3; D not resolved. Trimming took 7 bases from V and 2 from J, leaving 13 bases between them. The CDR3 extends over 14 amino acids. CDR3 sequence (DNA): TGTGCCAGCAAGGGCAGACGGTTCACAGATACGCAGTATTTT. Translation: CASKGRRFTDTQYF.

This clonotype was picked up many times. The rearrangement uses TRBV12-3 or TRBV12-4 and TRBJ2-7; D is unresolved. Trimming took 0 bases from V and 1 from J, leaving 19 bases between them. The CDR3 covers 18 residues. Here the CDR3 reads CASSLAPSSLSHSYEQYF. DNA of the CDR3: TGTGCCAGCAGTTTAGCGCCCTCATCGCTTTCTCATTCCTACGAGCAGTACTTC.

This clonotype was observed once. The V and J genes are TRBV5-1 and TRBJ2-3, with TRBD2 identical over 9 bases. Germline loops: CDR1 SGHRS, CDR2 YFSETQ. Trimming took 2 bases from V and 5 from J; bases not matched to a gene: 6. The CDR3 covers 15 residues. CDR3 sequence: CASSFSGGTLDTQYF. The DNA for the CDR3 is TGCGCCAGCAGCTTTAGCGGGGGCACCTTAGATACGCAGTATTTT.

This clonotype was observed at least ten times. The chain is built from TRBV18 and TRBJ2-1, with 12 nucleotides matching TRBD2. Germline trimming cut 6 bases from V and 9 bases from J; bases unmatched to any gene: 3. The CDR3 has 13 residues. CDR1 is KGHSH, CDR2 LQKENI, per germline. CDR3 protein: CASSTSGSCEQFF. The CDR3 nucleotides read TGTGCCAGCTCGACTAGCGGGAGTTGTGAGCAGTTCTTC.

This chain links TRBV2 with TRBJ2-3; D gene unclear. With 3 bases removed from V and 1 base from J, the gap between germline ends came to 11 bases. The CDR3 totals 15 residues. Germline CDR1 and CDR2: SNHLY and FYNNEI. CDR3 residues: CASSDRQAGTDTQYF. The CDR3 region has the DNA TGTGCCAGCAGTGATCGGCAAGCCGGCACAGATACGCAGTATTTT.